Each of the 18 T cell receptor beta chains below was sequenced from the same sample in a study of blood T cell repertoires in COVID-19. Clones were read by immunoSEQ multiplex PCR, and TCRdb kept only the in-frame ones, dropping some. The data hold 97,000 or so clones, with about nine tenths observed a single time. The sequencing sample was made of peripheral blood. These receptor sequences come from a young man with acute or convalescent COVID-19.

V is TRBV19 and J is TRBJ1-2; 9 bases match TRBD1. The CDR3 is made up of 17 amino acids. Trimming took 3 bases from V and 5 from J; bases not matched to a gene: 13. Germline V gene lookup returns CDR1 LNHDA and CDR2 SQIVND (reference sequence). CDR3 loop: CASSMNLGQGLPYGYTF. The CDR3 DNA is TGTGCCAGTAGTATGAATTTGGGACAGGGCCTTCCTTATGGCTACACCTTC.

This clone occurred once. The CDR3 protein is CASSYGQGHTGELFF. The CDR3 DNA follows: TGTGCCAGCAGCTACGGACAGGGGCACACCGGGGAGCTGTTTTTT. The chain joins TRBV5-4 to TRBJ2-2; 9 bases are shared with TRBD1. J gave up 3 bases and V 3 bases, and 3 bases lay outside the gene matches. From germline, CDR1 is SGHNT and CDR2 YYREEE (reference sequence). The CDR3 has 15 amino acids.

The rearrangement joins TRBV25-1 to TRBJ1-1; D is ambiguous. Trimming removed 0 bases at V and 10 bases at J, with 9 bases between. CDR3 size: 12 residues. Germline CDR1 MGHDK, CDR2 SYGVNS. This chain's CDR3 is CASSEYERRAFF. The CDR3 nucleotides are TGTGCCAGCAGTGAATACGAACGCAGAGCTTTCTTT.

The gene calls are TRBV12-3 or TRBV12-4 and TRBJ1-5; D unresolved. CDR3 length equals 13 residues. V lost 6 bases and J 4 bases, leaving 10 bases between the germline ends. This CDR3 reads CASRARENQPQHF. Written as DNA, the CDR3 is TGTGCCAGCAGGGCAAGGGAGAATCAGCCCCAGCATTTT.

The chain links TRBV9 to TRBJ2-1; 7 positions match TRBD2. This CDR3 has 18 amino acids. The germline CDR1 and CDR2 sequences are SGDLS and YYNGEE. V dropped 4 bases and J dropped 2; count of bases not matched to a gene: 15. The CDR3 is CASSPRDYSLTTYNEQFF. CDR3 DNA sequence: TGTGCCAGCAGCCCCCGGGACTACTCCTTAACTACCTACAATGAGCAGTTCTTC.

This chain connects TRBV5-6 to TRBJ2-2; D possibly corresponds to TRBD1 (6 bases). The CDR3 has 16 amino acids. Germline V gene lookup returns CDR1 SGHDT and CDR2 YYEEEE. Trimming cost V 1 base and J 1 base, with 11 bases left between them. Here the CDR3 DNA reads TGTGCCAGCAGCTTGTGGATGGGACAGAACACCGGGGAGCTGTTTTTT. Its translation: CASSLWMGQNTGELFF.

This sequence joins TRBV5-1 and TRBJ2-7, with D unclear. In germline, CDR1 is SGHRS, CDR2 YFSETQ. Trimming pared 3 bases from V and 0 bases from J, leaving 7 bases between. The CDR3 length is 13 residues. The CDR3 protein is CASSSQSSYEQYF. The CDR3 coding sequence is TGCGCCAGCAGCTCTCAGTCCTCCTACGAGCAGTACTTC.

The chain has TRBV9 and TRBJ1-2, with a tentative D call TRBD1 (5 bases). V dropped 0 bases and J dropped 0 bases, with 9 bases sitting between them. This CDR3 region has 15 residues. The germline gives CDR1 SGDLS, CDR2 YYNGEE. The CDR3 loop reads CASSVGQGANYGYTF. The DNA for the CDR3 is TGTGCCAGCAGCGTAGGGCAGGGCGCTAACTATGGCTACACCTTC.

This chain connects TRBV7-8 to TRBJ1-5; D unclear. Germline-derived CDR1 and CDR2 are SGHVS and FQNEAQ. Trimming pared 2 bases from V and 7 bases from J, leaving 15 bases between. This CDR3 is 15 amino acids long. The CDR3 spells CASSLTGLGVQPQHF. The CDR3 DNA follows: TGTGCCAGCAGCTTAACGGGCCTCGGGGTGCAGCCCCAGCATTTT.

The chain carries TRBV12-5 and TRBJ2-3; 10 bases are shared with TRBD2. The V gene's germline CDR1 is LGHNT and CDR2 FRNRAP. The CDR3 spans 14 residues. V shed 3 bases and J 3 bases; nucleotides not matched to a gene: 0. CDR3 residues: CASGLAGGTDTQYF. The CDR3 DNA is TGTGCTAGTGGTTTAGCGGGAGGGACAGATACGCAGTATTTT.

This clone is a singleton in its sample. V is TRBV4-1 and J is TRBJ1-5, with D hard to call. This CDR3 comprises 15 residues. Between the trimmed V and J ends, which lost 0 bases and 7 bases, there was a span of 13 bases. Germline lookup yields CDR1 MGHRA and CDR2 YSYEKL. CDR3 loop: CASSQESGSEQPQHF. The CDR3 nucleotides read TGCGCCAGCAGCCAAGAATCGGGTTCGGAGCAGCCCCAGCATTTT.

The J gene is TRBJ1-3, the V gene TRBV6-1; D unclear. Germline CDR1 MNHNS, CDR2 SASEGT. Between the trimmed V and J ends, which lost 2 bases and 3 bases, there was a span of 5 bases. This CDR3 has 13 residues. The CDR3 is CASSESGGNTIYF. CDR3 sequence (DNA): TGTGCCAGCAGTGAATCAGGTGGAAACACCATATATTTT.

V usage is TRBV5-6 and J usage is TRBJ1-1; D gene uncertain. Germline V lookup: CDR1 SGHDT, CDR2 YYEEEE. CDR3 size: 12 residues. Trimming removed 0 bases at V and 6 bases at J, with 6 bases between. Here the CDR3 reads CASSLAPAEAFF. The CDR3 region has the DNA TGTGCCAGCAGCTTGGCACCAGCTGAAGCTTTCTTT.

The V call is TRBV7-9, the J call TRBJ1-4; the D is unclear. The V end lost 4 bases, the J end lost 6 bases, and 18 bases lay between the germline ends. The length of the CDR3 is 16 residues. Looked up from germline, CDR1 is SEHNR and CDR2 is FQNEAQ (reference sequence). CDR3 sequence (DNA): TGTGCCAGCAGCTCCGGACCGGAGGGCGTGGATGAAAAACTGTTTTTT. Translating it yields CASSSGPEGVDEKLFF.

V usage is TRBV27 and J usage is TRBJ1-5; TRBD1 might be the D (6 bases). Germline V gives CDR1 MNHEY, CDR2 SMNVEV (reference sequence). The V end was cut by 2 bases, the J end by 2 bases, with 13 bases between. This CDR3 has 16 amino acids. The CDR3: CASSLRWAGGNQPQHF. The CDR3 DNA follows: TGTGCCAGCAGTTTACGTTGGGCAGGGGGCAATCAGCCCCAGCATTTT.

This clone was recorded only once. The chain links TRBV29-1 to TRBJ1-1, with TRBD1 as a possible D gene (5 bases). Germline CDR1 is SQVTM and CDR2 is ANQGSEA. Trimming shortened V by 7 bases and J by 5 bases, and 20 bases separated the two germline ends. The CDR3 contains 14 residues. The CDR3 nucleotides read TGCAGCGCTACGACAGCCGGGGGTGGAACTGAAGCTTTCTTT. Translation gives CSATTAGGGTEAFF. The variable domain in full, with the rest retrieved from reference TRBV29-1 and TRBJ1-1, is SAVISQKPSRDICQRGTSLTIQCQVDSQVTMMFWYRQQPGQSLTLIATANQGSEATYESGFVIDKFPISRPNLTFSTLTVSNMSPEDSSIYLCSATTAGGGTEAFFGQGTRLTVV.

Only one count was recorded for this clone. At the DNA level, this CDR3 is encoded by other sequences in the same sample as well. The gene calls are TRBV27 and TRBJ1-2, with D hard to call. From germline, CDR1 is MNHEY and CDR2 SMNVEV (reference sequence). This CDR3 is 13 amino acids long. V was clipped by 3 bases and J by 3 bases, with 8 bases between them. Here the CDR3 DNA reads TGTGCCAGCAGTTTTACCGGGGACTATGGCTACACCTTC. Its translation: CASSFTGDYGYTF.

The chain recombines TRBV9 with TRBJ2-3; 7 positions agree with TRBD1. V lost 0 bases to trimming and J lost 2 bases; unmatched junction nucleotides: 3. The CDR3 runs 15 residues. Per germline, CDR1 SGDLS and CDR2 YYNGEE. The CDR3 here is CASSVGDSHTDTQYF. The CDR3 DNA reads TGTGCCAGCAGCGTAGGGGACAGCCACACAGATACGCAGTATTTT.